This TCR beta chain was profiled in a study of spatial heterogeneity in lung cancer. About the research overall: The count of detected beta-chain sequences consistently exceeded that of alpha-chain sequences.

TCR cDNA molecules each carried a unique molecular identifier. TCRdb reprocessed the 5' RACE reads with MiXCR, giving one entry per CDR3 protein. Of tens of thousands of distinct CDR3 sequences in the sample, approximately 12% were seen once. The V and J ends lost 5 bases and 5 bases, in that order; junction bases with no gene match: 7. The CDR3 length is 14 residues. Germline CDR1 SGHAT, CDR2 FQNNGV. Time point given: sample taken at primary tumor resection. Researchers sequenced whole RNA taken from tumor, nontumor lung or frozen PBMC without sorting. The sequence was obtained from a male donor with early-stage non-small cell lung cancer. The chain recombines TRBV11-2 with TRBJ2-5, with TRBD1 matching 8 bases. The material sequenced was PBMCs, taken at surgery. CDR3 sequence (DNA): TGTGCCAGCAGCCCCAGGACAGGGACGGAGACCCAGTACTTC. Translating it yields CASSPRTGTETQYF.